Shown below are 29 T cell receptor beta chains from a single sample sequenced in a study of shared clonotypes between healthy human individuals. This table comes from immunoSEQ multiplex PCR, and its TCRdb copy is limited to in-frame clones, with some not included. Of roughly 1,500,000 clones listed, 95% to 99% are singletons. Sequenced material: naive CD4+ T cells sorted from blood. Subset in this sample: CD45RA+ positively selected. The source is a man younger than 45 in good health.

The rearrangement links TRBV7-6 to TRBJ2-7, with D possibly called TRBD1 or TRBD2 (5 bases each). Germline CDR1 reads SGHVS; CDR2 reads FNYEAQ. The CDR3 totals 15 residues. With 1 base removed from V and 5 bases from J, the gap between germline ends came to 15 bases. The CDR3 region has the DNA TGTGCCAGCAGCTTAGTCGGGACCAAGACCCACGAGCAGTACTTC. It codes for CASSLVGTKTHEQYF.

The V and J genes are TRBV6-6 and TRBJ2-7, with D unclear. Germline CDR1 MNHNY, CDR2 SVGAGI (reference sequence). The CDR3 extends over 10 amino acids. The V end was cut by 6 bases, the J end by 4 bases, with 4 bases between. The CDR3 DNA reads TGTGCCAGCAGCCATTACGAGCAGTACTTC. Protein: CASSHYEQYF.

The chain carries TRBV4-1 and TRBJ2-7; D uncertain. This CDR3 has 12 residues. V gave up 4 bases and J gave up 3 bases, with 7 bases separating them. The germline gives CDR1 MGHRA, CDR2 YSYEKL. The CDR3 coding sequence is TGCGCCAGCAGCCGTCCAGTCTACGAGCAGTACTTC. Protein product: CASSRPVYEQYF.

The chain joins TRBV13 to TRBJ2-1; 13 bases map to TRBD2. The trim removed 5 bases at V and 10 bases at J, leaving 5 bases unmatched. Germline CDR1 reads PRHDT; CDR2 reads FYEKMQ (reference sequence). The CDR3 spans 14 residues. The CDR3: CASSLGLAGAEQFF. In DNA, the CDR3 is TGTGCCAGCAGCCTTGGACTAGCGGGAGCCGAGCAGTTCTTC.

This clone was picked up one time. This chain uses TRBV6-5 with TRBJ1-2; 8 bases are a match to TRBD1. From germline, CDR1 is MNHEY and CDR2 SVGAGI. The V and J ends lost 0 bases and 7 bases, in that order; junction bases with no gene match: 4. The CDR3 contains 14 residues. CDR3 bases: TGTGCCAGCAGTTACTCCGGGACAGGCCGTGGCTACACCTTC. Protein product: CASSYSGTGRGYTF.

The V and J genes are TRBV5-4 and TRBJ2-1, with 7 nucleotides matching TRBD1. This CDR3 has 17 amino acids. V shed 5 bases and J 7 bases; nucleotides not matched to a gene: 18. Germline V lookup: CDR1 SGHNT, CDR2 YYREEE (reference sequence). CDR3 protein: CASRSYRADRDGNEQFF. CDR3 in DNA: TGTGCCAGCAGGTCTTATAGGGCTGACAGGGATGGGAATGAGCAGTTCTTC.

The chain has TRBV7-9 and TRBJ2-3; weak D call: TRBD2 (6 bases). The CDR3 consists of 16 residues. Per the germline V gene, CDR1 is SEHNR and CDR2 is FQNEAQ (reference sequence). V lost 1 base and J 2 bases, leaving 13 bases between the germline ends. The CDR3 sequence: CASSLDPGEYTDTQYF. The DNA of the CDR3 is TGTGCCAGCAGCTTAGACCCGGGAGAGTACACAGATACGCAGTATTTT.

The gene calls are TRBV7-9 and TRBJ2-1; D unresolved. CDR1 is SEHNR and CDR2 is FQNEAQ in the germline V gene (reference sequence). The V and J ends lost 1 base and 5 bases respectively, with 9 bases between them. The CDR3 loop spans 14 amino acids. As DNA, the CDR3 is TGTGCCAGCAGCTTAGTTTGGTCTGACAATGAGCAGTTCTTC. As protein: CASSLVWSDNEQFF.

V gene TRBV2 combines with J gene TRBJ1-5; D unclear. Germline values: CDR1 SNHLY, CDR2 FYNNEI. The CDR3 has 13 amino acids. Trimming removed 3 bases at V and 1 base at J, with 4 bases between. The CDR3, as DNA: TGTGCCAGCAGTGACAGCAGCAATCAGCCCCAGCATTTT. This gives the protein CASSDSSNQPQHF.

V gene TRBV4-3 combines with J gene TRBJ2-5, with 11 bases fitting TRBD2. The CDR3 consists of 16 residues. Germline lookup yields CDR1 LGHNA and CDR2 YSLEER. Unmatched junction bases numbered 6, after V lost 1 base and J lost 5 bases. The CDR3 loop reads CASSQGLAGGPETQYF. The DNA for the CDR3 is TGCGCCAGCAGCCAAGGGTTAGCGGGAGGGCCCGAGACCCAGTACTTC.

Comment on this clone: The sample carries other DNA sequences with the same CDR3. V gene TRBV11-2 combines with J gene TRBJ2-7, with D unclear. The CDR3 length is 14 residues. The V and J ends lost 1 base and 2 bases respectively, with 9 bases between them. Per germline, CDR1 SGHAT and CDR2 FQNNGV. The CDR3 protein is CASSLVPGTYEQYF. The CDR3 DNA reads TGTGCCAGCAGCTTAGTCCCAGGAACCTACGAGCAGTACTTC.

The chain joins TRBV5-1 to TRBJ1-4, with D uncertain. Germline loops: CDR1 SGHRS, CDR2 YFSETQ. V was shortened by 4 bases and J by 2 bases, with 6 bases between the two germline ends. The CDR3 spans 13 residues. The CDR3 DNA sequence: TGCGCCAGCAGCACCGGGACTAATGAAAAACTGTTTTTT. Its translation: CASSTGTNEKLFF.

The chain has TRBV27 and TRBJ2-3; 11 bases agree with TRBD2. V was pared by 4 bases and J by 2 bases, with 2 bases of the junction left unmatched. CDR1 is MNHEY and CDR2 is SMNVEV in the germline V gene (reference sequence). CDR3 length: 15 amino acids. CDR3 in DNA: TGTGCCAGCAGTTCTAGCGGGAGGACCACAGATACGCAGTATTTT. Translated: CASSSSGRTTDTQYF.

The V call is TRBV9, the J call TRBJ1-1; a possible D gene is TRBD1 (5 bases). The CDR3 length is 14 residues. CDR1 SGDLS and CDR2 YYNGEE come from the germline V gene. V was shortened by 0 bases and J by 5 bases, with 11 bases between the two germline ends. The CDR3 sequence: CASSVAQGGTEAFF. CDR3 DNA: TGTGCCAGCAGCGTAGCGCAGGGAGGGACTGAAGCTTTCTTT.

This clone was found once. This chain connects TRBV10-3 to TRBJ2-1; TRBD2 agrees at 13 bases. CDR1 is ENHRY, CDR2 SYGVKD, per germline. Germline trimming cut 6 bases from V and 7 bases from J; bases unmatched to any gene: 6. The CDR3 is made up of 15 amino acids. The CDR3 protein is CAIRNRTSGSNEQFF. For the CDR3, the DNA is TGTGCCATCAGGAATAGGACTAGCGGGAGTAATGAGCAGTTCTTC.

This rearrangement joins TRBV7-6 to TRBJ1-5; TRBD1 aligns across 10 bases. The CDR3 is 20 residues long. Per the germline V gene, CDR1 is SGHVS and CDR2 is FNYEAQ. The junction had 11 bases not matched to a gene; V was cut back by 0 bases and J by 0 bases. The DNA of the CDR3 is TGTGCCAGCAGCTTAGCGCCGAGGGACAGGGGCCCGCTTAGCAATCAGCCCCAGCATTTT. Its protein is CASSLAPRDRGPLSNQPQHF.

The V and J genes are TRBV7-9 and TRBJ2-5; D is unclear. Germline values: CDR1 SEHNR, CDR2 FQNEAQ (reference sequence). The length of the CDR3 is 17 residues. V lost 1 base to trimming and J lost 2 bases, with 17 bases between them. CDR3: CASSLGQTAPEQETQYF. The CDR3 nucleotides are TGTGCCAGCAGCTTAGGTCAAACGGCGCCAGAACAAGAGACCCAGTACTTC. Full variable domain (rest looked up from reference TRBV7-9 and TRBJ2-5): DTGVSQNPRHKITKRGQNVTFRCDPISEHNRLYWYRQTLGQGPEFLTYFQNEAQLEKSRLLSDRFSAERPKGSFSTLEIQRTEQGDSAMYLCASSLGQTAPEQETQYFGPGTRLLVL.

The chain recombines TRBV10-1 with TRBJ2-5; D assignment may be TRBD1 or TRBD2 (6 bases each). V dropped 4 bases and J dropped 0 bases, with 9 bases sitting between them. The CDR3 is made up of 14 amino acids. The germline CDR1 and CDR2 sequences are WNHNN and SYGVQD (reference sequence). The CDR3 region is CASSGGTHQETQYF. The CDR3 DNA follows: TGCGCCAGCAGTGGCGGGACACACCAAGAGACCCAGTACTTC.

This clone came up once. The chain couples TRBV29-1 to TRBJ2-7; 12 nucleotides line up with TRBD2. CDR3 length equals 14 residues. Per germline, CDR1 SQVTM and CDR2 ANQGSEA. V lost 6 bases and J lost 1; bases outside the gene matches: 4. DNA for the CDR3: TGCAGCGTCATACTAGCGGGAGGTTCCTACGAGCAGTACTTC. Its translation: CSVILAGGSYEQYF.

The V call is TRBV5-6, the J call TRBJ1-4; no clear D gene. The CDR3 has 14 residues. Germline CDR1 reads SGHDT; CDR2 reads YYEEEE. V was clipped by 1 base and J by 7 bases, with 11 bases between them. This CDR3 reads CASSLWGSIEKLFF. DNA of the CDR3: TGTGCCAGCAGCTTGTGGGGAAGTATTGAAAAACTGTTTTTT.

This clone was recorded a few times. Other DNA sequences from this sample encode an identical CDR3 as well. This chain connects TRBV18 to TRBJ1-1; TRBD1 aligns across 8 bases. This CDR3 contains 13 residues. The germline V gene has CDR1 KGHSH and CDR2 LQKENI. V was clipped by 3 bases and J by 4 bases; unmatched bases: 1. This chain's CDR3 is CASSPTGVTEAFF. For the CDR3, the DNA is TGTGCCAGCTCACCGACAGGGGTCACTGAAGCTTTCTTT. Using reference TRBV18 and TRBJ1-1 for the parts outside the CDR3, the full variable domain is NAGVMQNPRHLVRRRGQEARLRCSPMKGHSHVYWYRQLPEEGLKFMVYLQKENIIDESGMPKERFSAEFPKEGPSILRIQQVVRGDSAAYFCASSPTGVTEAFFGQGTRLTVV.

The chain combines TRBV28 with TRBJ1-1; D possibly corresponds to TRBD1 (6 bases). Trimming stripped 5 bases from V and 1 base from J, with 14 bases between. The CDR3 runs to 15 residues. CDR1 is MDHEN, CDR2 SYDVKM, per germline. The DNA of the CDR3 is TGTGCCAGCAGTCCCCAGACAGGAGAGAACACTGAAGCTTTCTTT. Translating it yields CASSPQTGENTEAFF.

The chain has TRBV11-2 and TRBJ2-7; perhaps TRBD1 as D (5 bases). Germline V lookup: CDR1 SGHAT, CDR2 FQNNGV. The CDR3 is made up of 14 amino acids. V gave up 3 bases and J gave up 2 bases, with 11 bases separating them. CDR3 amino acids: CASSFVREAYEQYF. CDR3 coding DNA: TGTGCCAGCAGCTTCGTCAGGGAAGCCTACGAGCAGTACTTC.

The rearrangement joins TRBV5-1 to TRBJ1-4; D not resolved. Trimming removed 5 bases from V and 5 bases from J, with 10 bases in between. Germline V gene data show CDR1 as SGHRS and CDR2 as YFSETQ. This CDR3 is 13 amino acids long. CDR3 DNA sequence: TGCGCCAGCAGGTTCTTTGGGAATGAAAAACTGTTTTTT. This encodes CASRFFGNEKLFF.

The chain carries TRBV13 and TRBJ2-2; tentatively, D is TRBD2 (6 bases). CDR3 length: 16 amino acids. The germline V and J ends were trimmed by 3 bases and 6 bases, with 17 bases remaining between them. Germline CDR1 reads PRHDT; CDR2 reads FYEKMQ (reference sequence). CDR3 region: CASSFAIGRGPGELFF. The CDR3 region has the DNA TGTGCCAGCAGCTTTGCGATCGGGAGAGGGCCCGGGGAGCTGTTTTTT.

The genes are TRBV7-6 and TRBJ2-1, with 12 bases aligning to TRBD2. Germline assignment: CDR1 SGHVS and CDR2 FNYEAQ. CDR3 length: 18 amino acids. Losses at the gene ends were 2 bases for V and 7 bases for J; bases not matched to a gene: 12. DNA of the CDR3: TGTGCCAGCAGCTTAATTTGGATGGGACTAGCGGGTAGAAATGAGCAGTTCTTC. Translating it yields CASSLIWMGLAGRNEQFF.

The rearrangement joins TRBV5-1 to TRBJ1-5; the D gene is possibly TRBD1 (6 bases). V was clipped by 1 base and J by 6 bases, with 11 bases between them. Looked up from germline, CDR1 is SGHRS and CDR2 is YFSETQ. This CDR3 is 14 amino acids long. CDR3 DNA sequence: TGCGCCAGCAGCTTGTTTGCAGGGGCTCAGCCCCAGCATTTT. This translates into CASSLFAGAQPQHF.

This clone has a single count. The gene calls are TRBV27 and TRBJ2-5; 8 bases are shared with TRBD1. Per the germline V gene, CDR1 is MNHEY and CDR2 is SMNVEV (reference sequence). The ends lost 5 bases at V and 6 bases at J; junction bases unmatched: 8. CDR3 length: 14 amino acids. The CDR3 region is CASSHRGFGQTQYF. Written as DNA, the CDR3 is TGTGCCAGCAGTCACAGGGGGTTCGGGCAGACCCAGTACTTC.

This chain joins TRBV19 and TRBJ2-4; TRBD2 aligns across 12 bases. CDR3 length: 18 residues. V lost 3 bases to trimming and J lost 0 bases; unmatched junction nucleotides: 6. CDR1 is LNHDA and CDR2 is SQIVND in the germline V gene (reference sequence). CDR3 coding DNA: TGTGCCAGTAGTATCGGACTAGCGGGAAAGCTAGCCAAAAACATTCAGTACTTC. This sequence encodes CASSIGLAGKLAKNIQYF.